This T cell receptor (beta chain) was captured by sequencing in a study of immune cell composition in non-small cell lung cancer. In the study overall: Tumours were mainly lung adenocarcinoma or squamous cell carcinoma.

Points on this clone: Its antigen is not identified.

TCRdb's copy holds only in-frame clones and misses some; the assay was immunoSEQ multiplex PCR. Among about 9,100 clones listed, 65% to 80% were seen once. Germline lookup yields CDR1 MNHNS and CDR2 SASEGT. V dropped 2 bases and J dropped 12; count of bases not matched to a gene: 4. The CDR3 is 14 amino acids. Whole-study results and caveats: In adenocarcinoma, maximal tumour-associated clone frequency tracked TIL tumour reactivity. Squamous carcinomas (75%) more often had tumour-associated clones >0.5% than adenocarcinomas (roughly 35%). Squamous lung tumours showed higher top 10 clone scores and clonality than adenocarcinomas.

Sequenced: lung tumor tissue. This TCR came from a human donor with non-small cell lung cancer. The chain employs TRBV6-1 and TRBJ2-1; 13 bases line up with TRBD2. The CDR3 protein is CASSELTSGGRQFF. CDR3 nucleotides: TGTGCCAGCAGTGAATTGACTAGCGGGGGGAGGCAGTTCTTC.